Shown below are 26 T cell receptor beta chains from a single sample sequenced in a study of blood T cell repertoires in COVID-19. Here immunoSEQ multiplex PCR was the method, and the copy in TCRdb shows in-frame clones only, minus some. The repertoire has roughly 260,000 clones, about 85% of them found once; the top ten carry about 2.2%. The sample comprised peripheral blood. Source of these receptors: a woman between 45 and 60 years old who had recovered from COVID-19.

The chain uses TRBV7-2 and TRBJ1-6; perhaps TRBD1 as D (5 bases). V was pared by 2 bases and J by 10 bases, with 15 bases between. The CDR3 extends over 15 amino acids. Germline CDR1 reads SGHTA; CDR2 reads FQGNSA. The CDR3 spells CASSLMGGSPSPLHF. The CDR3 DNA is TGTGCCAGCAGCTTAATGGGGGGGAGCCCCTCACCCCTCCACTTT. Drawing the rest from reference TRBV7-2 and TRBJ1-6, the complete variable domain is GAGVSQSPSNKVTEKGKDVELRCDPISGHTALYWYRQSLGQGLEFLIYFQGNSAPDKSGLPSDRFSAERTGGSVSTLTIQRTQQEDSAVYLCASSLMGGSPSPLHFGNGTRLTVT.

The chain carries TRBV19 and TRBJ1-1, with 7 bases that match TRBD1. Per the germline V gene, CDR1 is LNHDA and CDR2 is SQIVND (reference sequence). CDR3 length: 13 amino acids. V dropped 4 bases and J dropped 10; count of bases not matched to a gene: 9. The CDR3 reads CASSKYGQDRAFF. CDR3 coding DNA: TGTGCCAGTAGTAAGTATGGACAGGACAGAGCTTTCTTT.

The genes are TRBV10-1 and TRBJ2-4; 11 bases match TRBD2. Trimming at V came to 5 bases and at J to 1 base, leaving 13 bases not matched to a gene. CDR3 length: 19 residues. Germline-derived CDR1 and CDR2 are WNHNN and SYGVQD (reference sequence). The DNA of the CDR3 is TGCGCCAGCAGTCCGGGACTAGCGGCGATAAAGCTTGCCAAAAACATTCAGTACTTC. Translation: CASSPGLAAIKLAKNIQYF.

V is TRBV7-2 and J is TRBJ2-2, with 12 bases fitting TRBD2. The trim removed 1 base at V and 6 bases at J, leaving 3 bases unmatched. CDR1 and CDR2 (germline): SGHTA, FQGNSA. The CDR3 consists of 16 residues. The CDR3 bases are TGTGCCAGCAGCTTAGGGACTAGCGGGAATCCCGGGGAGCTGTTTTTT. Protein: CASSLGTSGNPGELFF.

This chain connects TRBV27 to TRBJ1-2, with TRBD1 identical over 8 bases. CDR1 is MNHEY and CDR2 is SMNVEV in the germline V gene (reference sequence). This CDR3 has 13 amino acids. J lost 8 bases, V lost 5 bases, and 7 bases had no gene match. CDR3 DNA sequence: TGTGCCAGCAGTCCTCTCGACAGGGGAGGCTACACCTTC. Residues: CASSPLDRGGYTF.

V gene TRBV6-4 combines with J gene TRBJ2-1, with 7 bases identical to TRBD2. CDR1 and CDR2 from the germline V gene are MRHNA and SNTAGT. J was trimmed by 3 bases and V by 0 bases; bases with no gene match: 2. This CDR3 contains 15 residues. CDR3 bases: TGTGCCAGCAGTGACTCGGGGGAGGGCTACAATGAGCAGTTCTTC. Its protein is CASSDSGEGYNEQFF.

The chain joins TRBV2 to TRBJ1-6, with D unresolved. The V gene's germline CDR1 is SNHLY and CDR2 FYNNEI. V shed 5 bases and J shed 11 bases, with 13 bases lying between them. The CDR3 spans 13 residues. In DNA form, the CDR3 reads TGTGCCAGCAGTCCCGAGGGCTTGGCACCCCTCCACTTT. This gives the protein CASSPEGLAPLHF.

J is TRBJ2-7 and V is TRBV7-3; 10 bases map to TRBD2. With V trimmed by 2 bases and J by 3 bases, 4 bases remained unmatched. The germline V gene encodes CDR1 SGHTA and CDR2 FQGTGA. This CDR3 comprises 15 residues. The chain's CDR3 is CASSLGIAGGYEQYF. CDR3 in DNA: TGTGCCAGCAGCTTAGGGATAGCGGGAGGCTACGAGCAGTACTTC.

This rearrangement joins TRBV3-1 (or the pseudogene TRBV3-2) to TRBJ2-7; 12 nucleotides agree with TRBD2. This CDR3 region has 14 residues. Trimming took 2 bases from V and 5 from J; bases not matched to a gene: 1. From germline, CDR1 is LGHDT and CDR2 YNNKEL (reference sequence). The CDR3 spells CASSQRLAGDEQYF. DNA of the CDR3: TGTGCCAGCAGCCAAAGACTAGCGGGAGACGAGCAGTACTTC.

The chain links TRBV6-2 or TRBV6-3 to TRBJ2-5; 11 bases are a match to TRBD2. The CDR3 runs to 15 residues. Germline loops: CDR1 MNHEY, CDR2 SVGEGT. J was trimmed by 4 bases and V by 5 bases; bases with no gene match: 6. The CDR3 nucleotides are TGTGCCAGCAGTAGTAGCGGGAGGGTTTCAGAGACCCAGTACTTC. Translated, it gives CASSSSGRVSETQYF.

This chain connects TRBV18 to TRBJ2-2, with a possible D match to TRBD1 (6 bases). CDR1 is KGHSH and CDR2 is LQKENI in the germline V gene. The CDR3 is 15 residues long. V was shortened by 2 bases and J by 6 bases, with 13 bases between the two germline ends. The chain's CDR3 is CASSPSGAKAGELFF. In DNA, the CDR3 is TGTGCCAGCTCACCATCAGGGGCAAAGGCCGGGGAGCTGTTTTTT.

V usage is TRBV5-1 and J usage is TRBJ1-6; 8 bases are shared with TRBD1. Germline CDR1 SGHRS, CDR2 YFSETQ. V trimming: 4 bases; J trimming: 7 bases; junction bases outside the gene matches: 7. The CDR3 is 15 amino acids. The chain's CDR3 is CASSDGTGTNSPLHF. CDR3 bases: TGCGCCAGCAGCGACGGGACAGGCACCAATTCACCCCTCCACTTT.

This rearrangement joins TRBV19 to TRBJ1-2; 10 nucleotides agree with TRBD1. The CDR3 extends over 16 amino acids. Germline CDR1 and CDR2: LNHDA and SQIVND (reference sequence). Germline trimming cut 5 bases from V and 2 bases from J; bases unmatched to any gene: 8. CDR3 sequence reads: CASSGEMGQGNYGYTF. In DNA, the CDR3 is TGTGCCAGTAGTGGAGAAATGGGACAGGGGAACTATGGCTACACCTTC.

The chain has TRBV28 and TRBJ2-4; 9 bases are shared with TRBD1. The CDR3 is made up of 13 amino acids. V lost 8 bases and J lost 5; bases outside the gene matches: 4. Germline-derived CDR1 and CDR2 are MDHEN and SYDVKM. The CDR3 coding sequence is TGTGCCAGCTCAAGACAGGGGGAAAACATTCAGTACTTC. Amino acid sequence: CASSRQGENIQYF. The complete variable domain, with remaining parts taken from reference TRBV28 and TRBJ2-4, reads DVKVTQSSRYLVKRTGEKVFLECVQDMDHENMFWYRQDPGLGLRLIYFSYDVKMKEKGDIPEGYSVSREKKERFSLILESASTNQTSMYLCASSRQGENIQYFGAGTRLSVL.

The chain recombines TRBV4-2 with TRBJ2-1, with 8 positions matching TRBD2. With 1 base clipped from V and 15 bases from J, the junction kept 5 bases outside the gene matches. The CDR3 is 12 residues long. CDR1 is LGHNA, CDR2 YNFKEQ, per germline. The DNA of the CDR3 is TGTGCCAGCAGCCAAGCGGGAGGGAGAGGGTTCTTC. Residues: CASSQAGGRGFF.

The chain recombines TRBV2 with TRBJ1-2; no clear D. V lost 7 bases, J lost 5 bases, and 11 bases lay in between. The CDR3 is made up of 12 amino acids. Germline loops: CDR1 SNHLY, CDR2 FYNNEI. The CDR3 coding sequence is TGTGCCAGCATTAAGGCGGATTATGGCTACACCTTC. Its translation is CASIKADYGYTF.

V gene TRBV6-5 combines with J gene TRBJ1-4; maybe TRBD1 (6 bases). With 7 bases removed from V and 10 bases from J, the gap between germline ends came to 16 bases. The germline CDR1 and CDR2 sequences are MNHEY and SVGAGI. The CDR3 consists of 13 residues. The CDR3 sequence: CASKIGGLGKLFF. CDR3 DNA: TGTGCCAGCAAGATAGGGGGTTTGGGAAAACTGTTTTTT.

V and J are TRBV3-1 (or the pseudogene TRBV3-2) and TRBJ2-6; weak D call: TRBD1 (6 bases). V lost 3 bases, J lost 0 bases, and 9 bases lay in between. Germline CDR1 and CDR2: LGHDT and YNNKEL (reference sequence). This CDR3 region has 16 residues. The CDR3 DNA follows: TGTGCCAGCAGCCAGGACAGCTTCTCTGGGGCCAACGTCCTGACTTTC. Translating gives CASSQDSFSGANVLTF.

The V gene is TRBV24-1, the J gene TRBJ1-3, with no clear D. CDR3 size: 18 residues. V was pared by 0 bases and J by 0 bases, with 14 bases between. Per the germline V gene, CDR1 is KGHDR and CDR2 is SFDVKD. This CDR3 is CATSDLPRTFRSGNTIYF. DNA of the CDR3: TGTGCCACCAGTGATTTGCCGCGCACTTTTCGCTCTGGAAACACCATATATTTT.

As DNA, the CDR3 is TGTGCCAGCACACTGGCTTCAAGAAGCTACGAGCAGTACTTC. It specifies CASTLASRSYEQYF. The rearrangement uses TRBV18 and TRBJ2-7, with D unclear. Trimming removed 8 bases at V and 3 bases at J, with 17 bases between. The CDR3 has 14 residues. Germline V CDR1 and CDR2: KGHSH, LQKENI.

The J gene is TRBJ2-1, the V gene TRBV25-1; 8 positions match TRBD2. Germline CDR1 and CDR2: MGHDK and SYGVNS. The V gene end was trimmed by 1 base and the J gene end by 4 bases; junction bases not matched to a gene: 6. CDR3 size: 16 residues. CDR3 DNA: TGTGCCAGCAGTGAATTAGAAGCGGGAGCGTACAATGAGCAGTTCTTC. Its translation is CASSELEAGAYNEQFF.

This chain links TRBV5-1 with TRBJ2-5; a possible D gene is TRBD2 (7 bases). Germline V gene lookup returns CDR1 SGHRS and CDR2 YFSETQ. Trimming took off 6 bases at V and 5 bases at J, with 14 bases between the two ends. The CDR3 is 13 residues long. This chain's CDR3 is CASTEQGGETQYF. The CDR3 nucleotides read TGCGCCAGCACCGAACAGGGAGGGGAGACCCAGTACTTC.

V is TRBV5-5 and J is TRBJ1-3; no definite D call. The CDR3 extends over 18 amino acids. In germline, CDR1 is SGHKS, CDR2 YYEKEE (reference sequence). With 2 bases removed from V and 2 bases from J, the gap between germline ends came to 20 bases. CDR3 in DNA: TGTGCCAGCAGCTTCCTCTCCCGGGTCAATCCCACTGGAAACACCATATATTTT. Translated: CASSFLSRVNPTGNTIYF.

This clone was seen once. V and J are TRBV15 and TRBJ2-5, with 11 bases lining up with TRBD2. With V trimmed by 1 base and J by 5 bases, 3 bases remained unmatched. The CDR3 is 15 residues long. From germline, CDR1 is LNHNV and CDR2 YYDKDF (reference sequence). For the CDR3, the DNA is TGTGCCACCAGCAGAGCGACTAGCGGGAAGGAGACCCAGTACTTC. This sequence encodes CATSRATSGKETQYF. Supplemented by reference TRBV15 and TRBJ2-5, the full variable domain reads DAMVIQNPRYQVTQFGKPVTLSCSQTLNHNVMYWYQQKSSQAPKLLFHYYDKDFNNEADTPDNFQSRRPNTSFCFLDIRSPGLGDTAMYLCATSRATSGKETQYFGPGTRLLVL.

The genes are TRBV12-5 and TRBJ2-7; 8 bases align to TRBD2. The CDR3 is made up of 18 amino acids. After removal of 4 bases from V and 0 bases from J, the junction contained 14 bases not matched to a gene. The germline CDR1 and CDR2 sequences are LGHNT and FRNRAP. The CDR3 region has the DNA TGTGCTAGTGGTTCGGACCTAGCGGGCGGTTATAGCTCCTACGAGCAGTACTTC. Protein: CASGSDLAGGYSSYEQYF.

The rearrangement links TRBV24-1 to TRBJ1-3; 8 bases align to TRBD1. This CDR3 spans 15 amino acids. Unmatched junction bases numbered 1, after V lost 2 bases and J lost 2 bases. The germline V gene encodes CDR1 KGHDR and CDR2 SFDVKD. CDR3 sequence (DNA): TGTGCCACCAGTGATTCCAGGGGGCCTGGAAACACCATATATTTT. Translation gives CATSDSRGPGNTIYF.